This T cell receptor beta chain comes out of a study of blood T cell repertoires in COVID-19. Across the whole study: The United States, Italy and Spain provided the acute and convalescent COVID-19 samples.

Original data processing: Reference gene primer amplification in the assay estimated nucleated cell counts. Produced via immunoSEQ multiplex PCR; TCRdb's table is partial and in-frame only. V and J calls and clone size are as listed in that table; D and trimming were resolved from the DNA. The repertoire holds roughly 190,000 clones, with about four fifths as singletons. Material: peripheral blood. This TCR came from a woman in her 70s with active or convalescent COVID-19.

The CDR3, as DNA: TGTGCCAGCGGAGACAGGGAGCGCACCGGGGAGCTGTTTTTT. As protein: CASGDRERTGELFF. V is TRBV25-1 and J is TRBJ2-2; 7 bases match TRBD1. This CDR3 comprises 14 residues. Per germline, CDR1 MGHDK and CDR2 SYGVNS. With 8 bases clipped from V and 4 bases from J, the junction kept 7 bases outside the gene matches.